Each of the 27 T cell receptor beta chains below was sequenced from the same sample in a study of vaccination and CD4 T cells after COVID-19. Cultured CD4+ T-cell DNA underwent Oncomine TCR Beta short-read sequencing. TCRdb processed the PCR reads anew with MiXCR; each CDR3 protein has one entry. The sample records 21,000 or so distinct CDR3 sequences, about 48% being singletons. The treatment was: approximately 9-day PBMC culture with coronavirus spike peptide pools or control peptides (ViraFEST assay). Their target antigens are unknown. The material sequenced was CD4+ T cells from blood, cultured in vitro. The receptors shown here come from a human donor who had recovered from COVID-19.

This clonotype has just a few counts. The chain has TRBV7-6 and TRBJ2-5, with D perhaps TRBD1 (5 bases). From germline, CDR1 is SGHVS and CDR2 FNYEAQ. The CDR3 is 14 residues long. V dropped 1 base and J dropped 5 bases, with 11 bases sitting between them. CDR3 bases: TGTGCCAGCAGCTTAGACAGGTTTTCGGAGACCCAGTACTTC. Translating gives CASSLDRFSETQYF.

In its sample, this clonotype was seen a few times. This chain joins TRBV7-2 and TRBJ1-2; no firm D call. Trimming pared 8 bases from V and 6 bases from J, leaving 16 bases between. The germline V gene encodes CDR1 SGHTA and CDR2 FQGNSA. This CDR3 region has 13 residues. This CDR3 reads CASGVSGFNGYTF. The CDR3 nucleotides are TGTGCCAGCGGCGTAAGCGGGTTTAATGGCTACACCTTC.

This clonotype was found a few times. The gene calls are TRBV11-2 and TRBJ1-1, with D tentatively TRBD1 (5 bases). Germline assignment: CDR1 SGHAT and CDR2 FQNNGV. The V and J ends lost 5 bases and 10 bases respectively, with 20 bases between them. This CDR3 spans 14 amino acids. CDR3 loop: CASSPRSQGGSAFF. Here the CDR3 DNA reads TGTGCCAGCAGCCCTAGGTCCCAGGGTGGGTCAGCTTTCTTT. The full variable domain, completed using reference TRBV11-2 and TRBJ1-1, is EAGVAQSPRYKIIEKRQSVAFWCNPISGHATLYWYQQILGQGPKLLIQFQNNGVVDDSQLPKDRFSAERLKGVDSTLKIQPAKLEDSAVYLCASSPRSQGGSAFFGQGTRLTVV.

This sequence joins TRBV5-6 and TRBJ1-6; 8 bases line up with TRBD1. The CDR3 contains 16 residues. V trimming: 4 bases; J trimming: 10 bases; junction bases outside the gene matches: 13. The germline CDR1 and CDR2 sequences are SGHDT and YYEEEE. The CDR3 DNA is TGTGCCAGCAGCGGTGGACAGGGCTCCATTCGCTCACCCCTCCACTTT. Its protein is CASSGGQGSIRSPLHF.

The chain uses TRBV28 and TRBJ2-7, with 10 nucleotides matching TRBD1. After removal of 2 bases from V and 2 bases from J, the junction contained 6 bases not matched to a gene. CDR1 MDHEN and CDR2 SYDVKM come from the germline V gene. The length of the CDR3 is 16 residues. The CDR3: CASSLAPGQGTYEQYF. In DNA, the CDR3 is TGTGCCAGCAGTTTAGCCCCGGGACAGGGGACCTACGAGCAGTACTTC. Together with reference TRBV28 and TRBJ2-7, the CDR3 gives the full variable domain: DVKVTQSSRYLVKRTGEKVFLECVQDMDHENMFWYRQDPGLGLRLIYFSYDVKMKEKGDIPEGYSVSREKKERFSLILESASTNQTSMYLCASSLAPGQGTYEQYFGPGTRLTVT.

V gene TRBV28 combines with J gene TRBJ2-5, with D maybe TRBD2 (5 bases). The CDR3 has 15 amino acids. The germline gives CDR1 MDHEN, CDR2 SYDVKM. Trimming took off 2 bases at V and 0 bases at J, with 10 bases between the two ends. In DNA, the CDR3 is TGTGCCAGCAGTTTACTAGCCTGGTACCAAGAGACCCAGTACTTC. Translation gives CASSLLAWYQETQYF. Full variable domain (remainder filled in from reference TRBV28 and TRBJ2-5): DVKVTQSSRYLVKRTGEKVFLECVQDMDHENMFWYRQDPGLGLRLIYFSYDVKMKEKGDIPEGYSVSREKKERFSLILESASTNQTSMYLCASSLLAWYQETQYFGPGTRLLVL.

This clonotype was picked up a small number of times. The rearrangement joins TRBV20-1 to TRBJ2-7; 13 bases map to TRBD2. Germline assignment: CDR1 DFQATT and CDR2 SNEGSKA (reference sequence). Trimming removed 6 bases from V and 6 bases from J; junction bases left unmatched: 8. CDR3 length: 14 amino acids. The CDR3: CSAQQGLAGSEQYF. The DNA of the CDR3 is TGCAGTGCGCAGCAGGGACTAGCGGGATCCGAGCAGTACTTC.

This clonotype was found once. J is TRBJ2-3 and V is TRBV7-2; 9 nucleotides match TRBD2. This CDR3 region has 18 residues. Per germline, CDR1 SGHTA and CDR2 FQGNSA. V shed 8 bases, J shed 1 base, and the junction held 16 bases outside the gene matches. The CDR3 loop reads CASRRSGGTLGGTDTQYF. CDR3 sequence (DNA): TGTGCCAGCCGACGGAGCGGGGGGACCCTTGGAGGCACAGATACGCAGTATTTT.

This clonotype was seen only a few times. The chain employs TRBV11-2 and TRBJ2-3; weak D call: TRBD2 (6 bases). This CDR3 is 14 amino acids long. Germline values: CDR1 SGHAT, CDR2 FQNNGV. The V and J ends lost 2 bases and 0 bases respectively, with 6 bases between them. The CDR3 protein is CASSLRGSTDTQYF. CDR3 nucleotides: TGTGCCAGCAGCTTACGGGGGAGCACAGATACGCAGTATTTT. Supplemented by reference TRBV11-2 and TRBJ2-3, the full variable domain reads EAGVAQSPRYKIIEKRQSVAFWCNPISGHATLYWYQQILGQGPKLLIQFQNNGVVDDSQLPKDRFSAERLKGVDSTLKIQPAKLEDSAVYLCASSLRGSTDTQYFGPGTRLTVL.

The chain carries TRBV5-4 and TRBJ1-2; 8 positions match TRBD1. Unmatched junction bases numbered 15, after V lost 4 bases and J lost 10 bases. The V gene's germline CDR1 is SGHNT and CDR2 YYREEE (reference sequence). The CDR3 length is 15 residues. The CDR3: CASSNPTGVKGLYTF. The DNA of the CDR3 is TGTGCCAGCAGCAACCCGACAGGGGTGAAAGGTCTCTACACCTTC.

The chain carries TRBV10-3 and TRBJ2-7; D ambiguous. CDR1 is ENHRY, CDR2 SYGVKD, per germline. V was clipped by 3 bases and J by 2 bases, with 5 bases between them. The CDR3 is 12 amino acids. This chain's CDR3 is CAISDWTYEQYF. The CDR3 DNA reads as TGTGCCATCAGTGACTGGACCTACGAGCAGTACTTC.

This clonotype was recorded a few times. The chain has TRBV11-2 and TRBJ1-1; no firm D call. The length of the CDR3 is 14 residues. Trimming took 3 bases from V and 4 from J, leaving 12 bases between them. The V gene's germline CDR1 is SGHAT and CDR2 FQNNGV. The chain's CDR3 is CASSLLVGSTEAFF. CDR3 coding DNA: TGTGCCAGCAGCTTGCTGGTCGGGAGCACTGAAGCTTTCTTT. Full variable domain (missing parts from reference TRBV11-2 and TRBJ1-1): EAGVAQSPRYKIIEKRQSVAFWCNPISGHATLYWYQQILGQGPKLLIQFQNNGVVDDSQLPKDRFSAERLKGVDSTLKIQPAKLEDSAVYLCASSLLVGSTEAFFGQGTRLTVV.

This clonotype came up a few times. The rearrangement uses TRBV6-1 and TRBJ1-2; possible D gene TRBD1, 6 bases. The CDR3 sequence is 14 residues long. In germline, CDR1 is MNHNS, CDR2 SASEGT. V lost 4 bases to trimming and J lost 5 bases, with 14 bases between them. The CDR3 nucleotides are TGTGCCAGCAGTGGTACAGGGCTACATTATGGCTACACCTTC. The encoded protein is CASSGTGLHYGYTF.

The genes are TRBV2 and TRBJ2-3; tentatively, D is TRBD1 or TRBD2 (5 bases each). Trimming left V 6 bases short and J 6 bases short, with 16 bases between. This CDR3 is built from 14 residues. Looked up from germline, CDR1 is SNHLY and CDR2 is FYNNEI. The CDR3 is CASRWGPGLDTQYF. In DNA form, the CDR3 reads TGTGCCAGCAGATGGGGACCGGGGCTGGATACGCAGTATTTT.

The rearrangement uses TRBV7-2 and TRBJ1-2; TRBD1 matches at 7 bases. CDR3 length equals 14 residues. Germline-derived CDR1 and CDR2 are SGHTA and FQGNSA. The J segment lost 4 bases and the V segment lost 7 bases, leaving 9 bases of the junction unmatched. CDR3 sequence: CASTRQGGLYGYTF. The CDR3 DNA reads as TGTGCCAGCACAAGACAGGGCGGACTCTATGGCTACACCTTC.

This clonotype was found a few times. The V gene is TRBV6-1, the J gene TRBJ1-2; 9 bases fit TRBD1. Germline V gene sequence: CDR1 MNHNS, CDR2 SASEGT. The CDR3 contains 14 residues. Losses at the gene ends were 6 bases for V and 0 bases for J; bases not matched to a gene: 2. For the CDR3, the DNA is TGTGCCAGCAGAACAGGGGGCACTAACTATGGCTACACCTTC. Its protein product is CASRTGGTNYGYTF.

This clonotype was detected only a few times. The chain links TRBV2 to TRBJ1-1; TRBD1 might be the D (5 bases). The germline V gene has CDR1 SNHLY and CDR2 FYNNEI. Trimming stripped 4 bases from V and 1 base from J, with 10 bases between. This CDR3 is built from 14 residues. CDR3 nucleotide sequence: TGTGCCAGCAGTGCGCAGGGAGGGAACACTGAAGCTTTCTTT. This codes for CASSAQGGNTEAFF.

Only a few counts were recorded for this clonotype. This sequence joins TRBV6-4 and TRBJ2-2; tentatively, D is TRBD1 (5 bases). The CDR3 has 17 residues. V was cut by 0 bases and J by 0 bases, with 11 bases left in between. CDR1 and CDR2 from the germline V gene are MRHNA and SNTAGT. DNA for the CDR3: TGTGCCAGCAGTGACTCGGCGACAGAGGCGAACACCGGGGAGCTGTTTTTT. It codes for CASSDSATEANTGELFF.

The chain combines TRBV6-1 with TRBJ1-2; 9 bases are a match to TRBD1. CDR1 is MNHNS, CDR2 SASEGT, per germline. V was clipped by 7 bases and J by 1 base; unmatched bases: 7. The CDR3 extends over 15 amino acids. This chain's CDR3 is CASTPGTGLNYGYTF. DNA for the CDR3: TGTGCCAGCACTCCAGGGACAGGGCTTAACTATGGCTACACCTTC.

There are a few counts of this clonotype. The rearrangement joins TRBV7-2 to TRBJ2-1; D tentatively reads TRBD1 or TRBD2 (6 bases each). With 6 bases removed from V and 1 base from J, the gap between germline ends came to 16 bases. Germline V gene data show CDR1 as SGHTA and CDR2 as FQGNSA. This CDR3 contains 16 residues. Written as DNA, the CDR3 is TGTGCCAGCAGTCCGGGGGCCTCCCTTTCCTACAATGAGCAGTTCTTC. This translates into CASSPGASLSYNEQFF.

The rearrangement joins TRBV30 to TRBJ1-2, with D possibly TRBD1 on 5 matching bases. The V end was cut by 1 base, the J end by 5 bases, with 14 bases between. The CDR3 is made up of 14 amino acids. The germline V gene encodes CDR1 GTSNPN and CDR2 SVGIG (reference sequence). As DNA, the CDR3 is TGTGCCTGGAGTGGGGGGTTCGAGGGTTATGGCTACACCTTC. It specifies CAWSGGFEGYGYTF.

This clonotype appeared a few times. The chain's CDR3 is CSARSWGGQGKETQYF. The CDR3, as DNA: TGCAGTGCTAGATCCTGGGGGGGACAGGGAAAAGAGACCCAGTACTTC. The chain has TRBV20-1 and TRBJ2-5; the match to TRBD1 covers 9 bases. Trimming cost V 2 bases and J 3 bases; bases outside gene matches: 10. CDR3 length: 16 amino acids. The germline V gene has CDR1 DFQATT and CDR2 SNEGSKA (reference sequence).

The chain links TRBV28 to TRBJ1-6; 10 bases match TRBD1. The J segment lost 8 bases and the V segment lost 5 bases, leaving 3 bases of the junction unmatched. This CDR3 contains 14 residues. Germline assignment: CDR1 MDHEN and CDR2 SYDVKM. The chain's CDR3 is CASSAGQGYSPLHF. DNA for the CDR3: TGTGCCAGCAGTGCGGGACAGGGGTATTCACCCCTCCACTTT. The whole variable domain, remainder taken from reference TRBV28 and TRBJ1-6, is DVKVTQSSRYLVKRTGEKVFLECVQDMDHENMFWYRQDPGLGLRLIYFSYDVKMKEKGDIPEGYSVSREKKERFSLILESASTNQTSMYLCASSAGQGYSPLHFGNGTRLTVT.

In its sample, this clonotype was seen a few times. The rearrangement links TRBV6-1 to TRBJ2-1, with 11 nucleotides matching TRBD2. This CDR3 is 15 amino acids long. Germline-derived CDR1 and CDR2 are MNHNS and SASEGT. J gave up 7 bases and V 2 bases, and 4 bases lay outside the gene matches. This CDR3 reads CASSEPGLAVNEQFF. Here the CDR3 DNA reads TGTGCCAGCAGTGAACCGGGACTAGCGGTAAATGAGCAGTTCTTC.

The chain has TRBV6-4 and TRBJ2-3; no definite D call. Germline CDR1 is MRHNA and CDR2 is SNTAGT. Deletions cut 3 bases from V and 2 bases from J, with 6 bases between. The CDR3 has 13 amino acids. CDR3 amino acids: CASSEKDTDTQYF. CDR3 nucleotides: TGTGCCAGCAGTGAAAAGGACACAGATACGCAGTATTTT.

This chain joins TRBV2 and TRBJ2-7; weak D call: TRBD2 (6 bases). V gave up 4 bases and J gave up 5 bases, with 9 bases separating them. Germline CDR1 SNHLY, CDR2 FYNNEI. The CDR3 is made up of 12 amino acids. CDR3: CASSVRGNEQYF. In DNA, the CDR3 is TGTGCCAGCAGTGTTCGGGGGAACGAGCAGTACTTC.

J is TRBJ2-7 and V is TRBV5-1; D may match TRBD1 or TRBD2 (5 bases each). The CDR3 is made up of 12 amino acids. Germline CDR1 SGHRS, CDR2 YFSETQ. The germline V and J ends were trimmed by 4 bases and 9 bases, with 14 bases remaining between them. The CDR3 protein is CASSPRGLGQYF. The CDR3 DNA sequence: TGCGCCAGCAGCCCCCGGGGCCTCGGGCAGTACTTC.